A selection of T cell receptor beta chains follows, all from one sample in a study of cytomegalovirus exposure and HLA in healthy donors. Sequencing was performed with immunoSEQ multiplex PCR; in TCRdb, only in-frame clones are kept and a portion is missing. The listing contains about 96,000 clones. The sample taken for sequencing was PBMCs. All receptors derive from a woman between 25 and 40 years old in good health and CMV-seronegative. The CDR3 runs from the conserved cysteine through the conserved F or W. D genes are given only for firm matches.

j_gene | d_gene | len | v_gene | CDR3aa | CDR3nt
TRBJ1-6 | TRBD1 | 13 | TRBV6-5 | CASKGTGASPLHF | TGTGCCAGCAAAGGGACAGGGGCTTCACCCCTCCACTTT
TRBJ2-3 | TRBD2 | 13 | TRBV10-2 | CASLLAGVDTQYF | TGCGCCAGTCTGCTAGCGGGAGTAGATACGCAGTATTTT
TRBJ2-7 | NA | 12 | TRBV5-6 | CASSLTGSSENF | TGTGCCAGCAGCTTGACAGGGTCAAGCGAGAACTTC
TRBJ2-3 | NA | 16 | TRBV27 | CASNEGRPSRTDTQYF | TGTGCCAGCAATGAGGGGAGGCCCTCGAGGACAGATACGCAGTATTTT
TRBJ1-1 | NA | 14 | TRBV28 | CASNIPAGDRLAFF | TGTGCCAGCAACATACCGGCGGGGGATAGGTTAGCTTTCTTT
TRBJ2-2 | TRBD1 | 14 | TRBV2 | CASTPDRGAGELFF | TGTGCCAGCACCCCGGACAGGGGGGCCGGGGAGCTGTTTTTT
TRBJ1-1 | NA | 13 | TRBV6-5 | CASSSRSRTEAFF | TGTGCCAGCAGTTCCCGATCTAGGACTGAAGCTTTCTTT
TRBJ2-7 | NA | 15 | TRBV21-1 | CASSTRTGPPYEQYF | TGTGCCAGCAGCACCCGGACAGGGCCTCCCTACGAGCAGTACTTC
TRBJ1-3 | NA | 14 | TRBV5-6 | CASSLMSSGNTIYF | TGTGCCAGCAGCTTGATGAGCTCTGGAAACACCATATATTTT
TRBJ2-3 | TRBD1 | 17 | TRBV27 | CASSLLRDRGSTDTQYF | TGTGCCAGCAGTTTACTACGGGACAGGGGGAGCACAGATACGCAGTATTTT
TRBJ1-2 | NA | 11 | TRBV27 | CATGFGYGYTF | TGTGCCACCGGGTTCGGCTATGGCTACACCTTC
TRBJ2-2 | TRBD1 | 14 | TRBV28 | CASRGTGNTGELFF | TGTGCCAGCAGAGGGACAGGGAACACCGGGGAGCTGTTTTTT
TRBJ1-2 | TRBD1 | 16 | TRBV5-1 | CASSSFVGQGTPGYTF | TGCGCCAGCAGTTCATTCGTGGGACAGGGGACACCTGGCTACACCTTC
TRBJ2-7 | NA | 14 | TRBV25-1 | CASSAGTDSYEQYF | TGTGCCAGCAGTGCCGGGACTGACTCCTACGAGCAGTACTTC
TRBJ2-3 | NA | 13 | TRBV19 | CASSMSGTDTQYF | TGTGCCAGTAGTATGTCGGGGACAGATACGCAGTATTTT
TRBJ2-2 | TRBD1 | 13 | TRBV27 | CASRTGEAGELFF | TGTGCCAGCAGGACAGGGGAGGCCGGGGAGCTGTTTTTT
TRBJ1-1 | NA | 14 | TRBV19 | CASSSQISSTEAFF | TGTGCCAGTAGCTCACAAATATCCAGCACTGAAGCTTTCTTT
TRBJ2-3 | TRBD2 | 16 | TRBV13 | CASSSTSGTITDTQYF | TGTGCCAGCAGCTCCACTAGCGGGACAATCACAGATACGCAGTATTTT
TRBJ1-5 | NA | 15 | TRBV2 | CASSSDRVGNQPQHF | TGTGCCAGCAGTTCTGATCGGGTCGGTAATCAGCCCCAGCATTTT
TRBJ1-5 | NA | 16 | TRBV5-3 | CARSLGQETSNQPQHF | TGTGCCAGAAGCTTGGGACAGGAGACTAGCAATCAGCCCCAGCATTTT
TRBJ2-5 | NA | 12 | TRBV27 | CASSLLGETQYF | TGTGCCAGCAGTTTATTGGGCGAGACCCAGTACTTC
TRBJ2-1 | TRBD2 | 13 | TRBV29-1 | CSSASGSYNEQFF | TGCAGTTCCGCTAGCGGCTCCTACAATGAGCAGTTCTTC
TRBJ2-2 | TRBD1 | 15 | TRBV5-1 | CASSLDRGRRGELFF | TGCGCCAGCAGCCTGGACAGGGGGCGGAGAGGGGAGCTGTTTTTT
TRBJ1-6 | TRBD1 | 14 | TRBV6-1 | CASRPDRETSPLHF | TGTGCCAGCAGACCGGACAGGGAGACTTCACCCCTCCACTTT
TRBJ2-1 | NA | 17 | TRBV4-2 | CASSQVYRASVDNEQFF | TGTGCCAGCAGCCAAGTTTACAGGGCCTCGGTTGACAATGAGCAGTTCTTC
TRBJ2-6 | NA | 14 | TRBV10-3 | CATYSGSGANVLTF | TGTGCCACCTACTCAGGCTCTGGGGCCAACGTCCTGACTTTC
TRBJ2-3 | NA | 14 | TRBV7-3 | CASSLSGSTDTQYF | TGTGCCAGCAGCCTCAGCGGCAGCACAGATACGCAGTATTTT
TRBJ2-7 | TRBD1 | 14 | TRBV10-2 | CASTFLGQGGEQYF | TGCGCCAGCACTTTCCTGGGACAGGGGGGCGAGCAGTACTTC
TRBJ1-3 | NA | 14 | TRBV7-9 | CASSRTGPGNTIYF | TGTGCCAGCAGCCGCACAGGGCCTGGAAACACCATATATTTT
TRBJ2-3 | NA | 14 | TRBV7-9 | CASSEVAGGDTQYF | TGTGCCAGCAGCGAGGTGGCCGGGGGAGACACGCAGTATTTT
TRBJ1-1 | NA | 12 | TRBV30 | CAWNGERAEAFF | TGTGCCTGGAACGGGGAACGGGCTGAAGCTTTCTTT
TRBJ2-5 | NA | 14 | TRBV15 | CATSRVVQQETQYF | TGTGCCACCAGCAGAGTCGTACAGCAAGAGACCCAGTACTTC
TRBJ2-7 | NA | 13 | TRBV7-2 | CASSLVPTPEQYF | TGTGCCAGCAGCTTAGTTCCAACTCCCGAGCAGTACTTC
TRBJ2-2 | TRBD2 | 17 | TRBV2 | CASTRTSGRKEIGELFF | TGTGCCAGCACCCGGACTAGCGGGAGGAAAGAAATCGGGGAGCTGTTTTTT
TRBJ2-7 | TRBD2 | 15 | TRBV5-5 | CASSLSSSGGYEQYF | TGTGCCAGCAGCTTGTCGTCTAGCGGGGGCTACGAGCAGTACTTC
TRBJ1-5 | NA | 15 | TRBV6-6 | CASSYGTFSNQPQHF | TGTGCCAGCAGTTACGGTACATTTAGCAATCAGCCCCAGCATTTT